This T cell receptor (beta chain) was observed in a study of shared clonotypes between healthy human individuals. Findings of the study overall: Naive CD4 clonotypes overlapped across a few donors at roughly 5.1%. Non-shared clonotypes had lower generation probabilities than those shared by all four donors.

Donors included only healthy HIV-negative adults lacking recent acute infections or vaccinations. A CD45RA-negative memory subset and a CD45RA+ naive subset were separated from the CD4+ cells. With regard to this clone: The antigen is not known.

TCRdb's table, derived via immunoSEQ multiplex PCR, lists solely in-frame clones and lacks some. Among about 2.4 million clones, around 94% were seen once, and the ten largest hold around 0.14%. V was clipped by 0 bases and J by 4 bases, with 16 bases between them. Germline V gene lookup returns CDR1 SGHNT and CDR2 YYREEE (reference sequence). The CDR3 sequence is 16 residues long. This rearrangement joins TRBV5-4 to TRBJ2-5, with D perhaps TRBD1 or TRBD2 (5 bases each). The sequence came from a man between 18 and 29 years old in good health. The sequenced sample consisted of naive CD4+ T cells sorted from blood. Subset noted: CD45RA+ positively selected. CDR3 in DNA: TGTGCCAGCAGCTTGGAGGGACCCCAGGGACGAGAGACCCAGTACTTC. It is translated as CASSLEGPQGRETQYF. The variable domain in full, completed from reference TRBV5-4 and TRBJ2-5, reads ETGVTQSPTHLIKTRGQQVTLRCSSQSGHNTVSWYQQALGQGPQFIFQYYREEENGRGNFPPRFSGLQFPNYSSELNVNALELDDSALYLCASSLEGPQGRETQYFGPGTRLLVL.